The 26 T cell receptor beta chains below all came from one sample that was sequenced in a study of neoadjuvant anti-PD-1 for oral cavity cancer. Assay: immunoSEQ multiplex PCR; the TCRdb copy retains only in-frame clones and omits some. The sample has around 12,000 clones, 65% seen once; the top ten hold roughly 2.1%. The source material was PBMCs, sampled before nivolumab (anti-PD-1) treatment. The source is a person aged 40 to 85 with oral cavity squamous cell carcinoma.

The genes are TRBV6-1 and TRBJ2-7; perhaps TRBD2 as D (6 bases). Germline V gene sequence: CDR1 MNHNS, CDR2 SASEGT. This CDR3 region has 13 residues. V dropped 5 bases and J dropped 4 bases, with 12 bases sitting between them. The CDR3 bases are TGTGCCAGCAGTATTGGGGGAGGTTACGAGCAGTACTTC. This sequence encodes CASSIGGGYEQYF.

V gene TRBV18 combines with J gene TRBJ1-1; maybe TRBD1 (6 bases). The length of the CDR3 is 14 residues. Germline V gene data show CDR1 as KGHSH and CDR2 as LQKENI. Trimming took off 3 bases at V and 6 bases at J, with 14 bases between the two ends. The CDR3 loop is CASSPDRSVAEAFF. The CDR3 DNA reads as TGTGCCAGCTCACCCGACAGGTCAGTGGCTGAAGCTTTCTTT.

The V gene is TRBV28, the J gene TRBJ1-1; TRBD1 agrees at 7 bases. The CDR3 is 15 residues long. Germline assignment: CDR1 MDHEN and CDR2 SYDVKM. With 2 bases clipped from V and 3 bases from J, the junction kept 6 bases outside the gene matches. CDR3 DNA sequence: TGTGCCAGCAGTTTAATTGGGACAGTGGACACTGAAGCTTTCTTT. Translated: CASSLIGTVDTEAFF.

The rearrangement uses TRBV10-2 and TRBJ2-3; D gene uncertain. CDR3 size: 12 residues. The germline CDR1 and CDR2 sequences are WSHSY and SAAADI. With 6 bases removed from V and 0 bases from J, the gap between germline ends came to 4 bases. The CDR3 DNA is TGCGCCAGCAGACCTAGCACAGATACGCAGTATTTT. Its translation: CASRPSTDTQYF.

The rearrangement joins TRBV10-1 to TRBJ1-6; no clear D gene. Trimming cost V 7 bases and J 0 bases, with 16 bases left between them. The CDR3 runs to 17 residues. Per the germline V gene, CDR1 is WNHNN and CDR2 is SYGVQD (reference sequence). The chain's CDR3 is CASIPSTGVSYNSPLHF. The CDR3 DNA reads TGCGCCAGCATTCCGTCGACGGGTGTCTCCTATAATTCACCCCTCCACTTT.

The CDR3 region has the DNA TGTGCCAGCAGTTACGGGGGAAGATCCTACAATGAGCAGTTCTTC. Protein: CASSYGGRSYNEQFF. This sequence joins TRBV6-6 and TRBJ2-1, with D perhaps assigned TRBD1 or TRBD2 (5 bases each). Germline V gene data show CDR1 as MNHNY and CDR2 as SVGAGI (reference sequence). This CDR3 has 15 residues. Trimming pared 2 bases from V and 1 base from J, leaving 9 bases between.

The V call is TRBV2, the J call TRBJ2-3, with TRBD2 matching 8 bases. The CDR3 covers 16 residues. With V trimmed by 1 base and J by 2 bases, 5 bases remained unmatched. CDR1 is SNHLY and CDR2 is FYNNEI in the germline V gene. CDR3 loop: CASSEVGGGSTDTQYF. CDR3 DNA: TGTGCCAGCAGTGAAGTGGGCGGGGGGTCCACAGATACGCAGTATTTT.

The chain uses TRBV5-1 and TRBJ1-1; D not resolved. Trimming pared 1 base from V and 6 bases from J, leaving 4 bases between. The germline V gene encodes CDR1 SGHRS and CDR2 YFSETQ. CDR3 length equals 11 residues. The CDR3 protein is CASSLFSEAFF. DNA for the CDR3: TGCGCCAGCAGCTTGTTCTCTGAAGCTTTCTTT. Filled out from reference TRBV5-1 and TRBJ1-1, the complete variable domain reads KAGVTQTPRYLIKTRGQQVTLSCSPISGHRSVSWYQQTPGQGLQFLFEYFSETQRNKGNFPGRFSGRQFSNSRSEMNVSTLELGDSALYLCASSLFSEAFFGQGTRLTVV.

This sequence joins TRBV9 and TRBJ2-2; 8 bases map to TRBD1. There are 17 residues in the CDR3. J gave up 4 bases and V 0 bases, and 8 bases lay outside the gene matches. Germline V CDR1 and CDR2: SGDLS, YYNGEE. The CDR3 here is CASSVEAAGGGTGELFF. The CDR3 bases are TGTGCCAGCAGCGTAGAGGCGGCAGGGGGCGGCACCGGGGAGCTGTTTTTT.

The gene calls are TRBV7-6 and TRBJ1-5; D is unclear. CDR3 length: 13 residues. Germline CDR1 SGHVS, CDR2 FNYEAQ. With 1 base removed from V and 8 bases from J, the gap between germline ends came to 9 bases. CDR3 bases: TGTGCCAGCAGCTTAGGACATATGAAGCCCCAGCATTTT. It specifies CASSLGHMKPQHF. The full variable domain, rest sourced from reference TRBV7-6 and TRBJ1-5, is GAGVSQSPRYKVTKRGQDVALRCDPISGHVSLYWYRQALGQGPEFLTYFNYEAQQDKSGLPNDRFSAERPEGSISTLTIQRTEQRDSAMYRCASSLGHMKPQHFGDGTRLSIL.

The gene calls are TRBV10-2 and TRBJ2-1; TRBD2 agrees at 10 bases. With 7 bases clipped from V and 4 bases from J, the junction kept 13 bases outside the gene matches. Germline CDR1 and CDR2: WSHSY and SAAADI. The CDR3 has 17 residues. The DNA for the CDR3 is TGCGCCAGCATCAATCTCACTCCGGGACTAGCGTACAATGAGCAGTTCTTC. Its translation is CASINLTPGLAYNEQFF.

V usage is TRBV5-1 and J usage is TRBJ1-4; 7 positions match TRBD1. The CDR3 totals 13 residues. Unmatched junction bases numbered 5, after V lost 9 bases and J lost 3 bases. The V gene's germline CDR1 is SGHRS and CDR2 YFSETQ. The CDR3 nucleotides read TGCGCCATCAGGGACAGCCCTAATGAAAAACTGTTTTTT. It specifies CAIRDSPNEKLFF.

A few counts support this clone. The V and J genes are TRBV21-1 and TRBJ2-2; the table's D call TRBD1 went unverified against the DNA. TRBV21-1 is marked as a pseudogene. This CDR3 is built from 14 residues. In DNA, the CDR3 is TGTGCCAGCAGCCCAGAGAGGGGGACCGGGGAGCTGTTTTTT. Protein: CASSPERGTGELFF.

The chain combines TRBV4-1 with TRBJ2-7, with 7 bases identical to TRBD2. The CDR3 has 17 residues. Germline V gene lookup returns CDR1 MGHRA and CDR2 YSYEKL. The ends lost 0 bases at V and 4 bases at J; junction bases unmatched: 12. DNA of the CDR3: TGCGCCAGCAGCCAAGATTTGGGGCGGGGGAGCCGTTACGAGCAGTACTTC. Translation: CASSQDLGRGSRYEQYF.

The chain recombines TRBV28 with TRBJ1-3, with a tentative D call TRBD1 (6 bases). Germline lookup yields CDR1 MDHEN and CDR2 SYDVKM. Trimming stripped 0 bases from V and 5 bases from J, with 14 bases between. This CDR3 has 16 amino acids. DNA for the CDR3: TGTGCCAGCAGTTTATGGGGGGCGACGAGCCGAAACACCATATATTTT. Translating it yields CASSLWGATSRNTIYF.

In DNA form, the CDR3 reads TGTGCCAGCAGCGTAGTCCCCCGCGGTTCGGGAGATACGCAGTATTTT. This encodes CASSVVPRGSGDTQYF. This sequence joins TRBV9 and TRBJ2-3, with no clear D. Trimming pared 0 bases from V and 5 bases from J, leaving 16 bases between. CDR1 and CDR2 (germline): SGDLS, YYNGEE. The CDR3 runs to 16 residues.

The gene calls are TRBV6-1 and TRBJ1-5; no clear D. V was shortened by 6 bases and J by 7 bases, with 13 bases between the two germline ends. The CDR3 extends over 13 amino acids. The germline CDR1 and CDR2 sequences are MNHNS and SASEGT. The CDR3 sequence is CASRATAGQPQHF. CDR3 DNA sequence: TGTGCCAGCAGGGCTACCGCGGGACAGCCCCAGCATTTT.

J is TRBJ2-6 and V is TRBV29-1; TRBD1 matches at 8 bases. This CDR3 contains 21 residues. The J segment lost 0 bases and the V segment lost 4 bases, leaving 20 bases of the junction unmatched. In germline, CDR1 is SQVTM, CDR2 ANQGSEA. The CDR3 nucleotides read TGCAGCGTTGCTCGGACAGGGTGGGTGTTAGAATACTACTCTGGGGCCAACGTCCTGACTTTC. Its protein product is CSVARTGWVLEYYSGANVLTF.

The rearrangement links TRBV5-1 to TRBJ2-7; the D gene could be TRBD1 or TRBD2 (6 bases each). This CDR3 comprises 18 residues. Germline values: CDR1 SGHRS, CDR2 YFSETQ. Trimming took off 0 bases at V and 3 bases at J, with 22 bases between the two ends. CDR3 nucleotides: TGCGCCAGCAGCTTGGAAGGGGGTGGGCTAGCGCATTACTACGAGCAGTACTTC. It is translated as CASSLEGGGLAHYYEQYF. The variable domain in full, with the rest retrieved from reference TRBV5-1 and TRBJ2-7, is KAGVTQTPRYLIKTRGQQVTLSCSPISGHRSVSWYQQTPGQGLQFLFEYFSETQRNKGNFPGRFSGRQFSNSRSEMNVSTLELGDSALYLCASSLEGGGLAHYYEQYFGPGTRLTVT.

The chain carries TRBV19 and TRBJ1-5, with D unclear. Germline V CDR1 and CDR2: LNHDA, SQIVND (reference sequence). V lost 1 base to trimming and J lost 2 bases, with 12 bases between them. CDR3 length: 16 residues. The CDR3 DNA follows: TGTGCCAGTAGTATAGGTCAGTGGCAGCGCAATCAGCCCCAGCATTTT. Translated, it gives CASSIGQWQRNQPQHF.

The J gene is TRBJ2-1, the V gene TRBV11-3; D is possibly TRBD2 (7 bases). The V gene lost 4 bases and the J gene lost 2 bases, with 12 bases spanning the gap. Germline CDR1 SGHNT, CDR2 YENEEA. CDR3 length: 15 amino acids. The CDR3 nucleotides are TGTGCCAGCAGCTCTGGGGGGGCCACCTACAATGAGCAGTTCTTC. Protein sequence: CASSSGGATYNEQFF.

This clone was recorded a few times. The chain uses TRBV11-2 and TRBJ1-2; the D is unclear. This CDR3 spans 12 amino acids. V gave up 3 bases and J gave up 6 bases, with 8 bases separating them. Germline V gene sequence: CDR1 SGHAT, CDR2 FQNNGV. CDR3 in DNA: TGTGCCAGCAGCTTCTCAGAGGATGGCTACACCTTC. It codes for CASSFSEDGYTF.

This chain connects TRBV5-4 to TRBJ2-3; D is ambiguous. Trimming shortened V by 1 base and J by 1 base, and 4 bases separated the two germline ends. CDR1 SGHNT and CDR2 YYREEE come from the germline V gene (reference sequence). The CDR3 has 13 amino acids. Here the CDR3 reads CASSLQGTDTQYF. CDR3 sequence (DNA): TGTGCCAGCAGCTTGCAGGGCACAGATACGCAGTATTTT.

This clone was recorded a few times. The V call is TRBV4-1, the J call TRBJ1-1; D is unclear. The germline V gene encodes CDR1 MGHRA and CDR2 YSYEKL. The CDR3 spans 16 residues. V lost 0 bases and J 1 base, leaving 12 bases between the germline ends. The CDR3 region is CASSQDFGRPNTEAFF. Here the CDR3 DNA reads TGCGCCAGCAGCCAAGATTTCGGGCGGCCGAACACTGAAGCTTTCTTT.

The V call is TRBV14, the J call TRBJ2-6; the D gene is possibly TRBD1 (6 bases). The V end was cut by 1 base, the J end by 6 bases, with 10 bases between. CDR1 SGHDN and CDR2 FVKESK come from the germline V gene. This CDR3 comprises 15 residues. The CDR3 region is CASSQVTGLANVLTF. The CDR3 nucleotides read TGTGCCAGCAGCCAAGTTACAGGGTTGGCCAACGTCCTGACTTTC.

There are a few counts of this clone. This chain links TRBV28 with TRBJ1-5, with D possibly being TRBD1 (5 bases). This CDR3 has 15 amino acids. CDR1 is MDHEN and CDR2 is SYDVKM in the germline V gene. With 5 bases removed from V and 7 bases from J, the gap between germline ends came to 18 bases. This chain's CDR3 is CASSPTSGYVQPQHF. For the CDR3, the DNA is TGTGCCAGCAGTCCCACTTCAGGGTACGTCCAGCCCCAGCATTTT.